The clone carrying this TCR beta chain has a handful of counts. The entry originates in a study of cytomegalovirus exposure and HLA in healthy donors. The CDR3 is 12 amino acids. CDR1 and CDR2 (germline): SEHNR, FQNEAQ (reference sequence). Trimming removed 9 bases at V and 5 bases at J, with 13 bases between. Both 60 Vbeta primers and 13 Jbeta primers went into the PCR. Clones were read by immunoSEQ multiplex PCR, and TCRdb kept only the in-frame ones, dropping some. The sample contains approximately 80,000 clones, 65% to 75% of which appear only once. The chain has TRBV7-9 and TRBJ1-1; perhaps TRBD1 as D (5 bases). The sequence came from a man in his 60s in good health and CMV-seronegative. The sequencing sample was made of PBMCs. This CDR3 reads CASNFGGTEAFF. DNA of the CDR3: TGTGCCAGTAATTTCGGGGGAACTGAAGCTTTCTTT.